A single sample gave rise to the 6 T cell receptor beta chains below, sequenced in a study of T cell responses to AZD1222 COVID-19 vaccine. Clones were sequenced by immunoSEQ multiplex PCR, and TCRdb holds only the in-frame ones, with some missing. Here the sample spans about 130,000 clones, under 95% being singletons. Sample: peripheral blood, taken on day 0 of AZD1222 vaccination. These receptor sequences come from an adult in good health.

This chain connects TRBV7-2 to TRBJ1-3; D is unclear. Germline CDR1 SGHTA, CDR2 FQGNSA. The CDR3 is made up of 13 amino acids. Trimming pared 5 bases from V and 4 bases from J, leaving 9 bases between. CDR3: CASSIHKGNTIYF. CDR3 coding DNA: TGTGCCAGCAGCATTCATAAGGGAAACACCATATATTTT.

The J gene is TRBJ1-4, the V gene TRBV4-1, with 10 bases identical to TRBD1. V lost 3 bases, J lost 5 bases, and 0 bases stayed unmatched. Germline V gives CDR1 MGHRA, CDR2 YSYEKL. This CDR3 region has 14 residues. The CDR3 region has the DNA TGCGCCAGCAGCCAGGACAGGGGGAATGAAAAACTGTTTTTT. Its protein product is CASSQDRGNEKLFF.

V usage is TRBV6-5 and J usage is TRBJ1-2; D ambiguous. The V and J ends lost 2 bases and 4 bases respectively, with 17 bases between them. Looked up from germline, CDR1 is MNHEY and CDR2 is SVGAGI. The CDR3 has 16 amino acids. The CDR3 loop reads CASSYGHRTTVYGYTF. The CDR3 DNA reads as TGTGCCAGCAGTTACGGTCACAGAACAACGGTCTATGGCTACACCTTC.

This chain connects TRBV19 to TRBJ2-6, with D perhaps being TRBD1 or TRBD2 (5 bases each). Trimming removed 11 bases from V and 0 bases from J, with 26 bases in between. This CDR3 contains 19 residues. Germline CDR1 and CDR2: LNHDA and SQIVND (reference sequence). The CDR3 sequence is CACSGTQFQFSSGANVLTF. DNA of the CDR3: TGTGCCTGCTCCGGGACGCAATTTCAATTCAGCTCTGGGGCCAACGTCCTGACTTTC.

This chain connects TRBV29-1 to TRBJ2-2; D remains ambiguous. The CDR3 spans 15 residues. The V gene's germline CDR1 is SQVTM and CDR2 ANQGSEA. The ends were cut back, 7 bases at V and 0 bases at J, with 15 bases in the middle. The CDR3 DNA reads TGCAGCGCATTACTTCATGACCCGAACACCGGGGAGCTGTTTTTT. Encoded protein: CSALLHDPNTGELFF.

The chain links TRBV28 to TRBJ1-5, with TRBD1 as a possible D gene (6 bases). CDR3 length equals 16 residues. Germline loops: CDR1 MDHEN, CDR2 SYDVKM. The V gene lost 6 bases and the J gene lost 5 bases, with 20 bases spanning the gap. The CDR3 protein is CASSTPEGGDDQPQHF. DNA of the CDR3: TGTGCCAGCAGCACACCCGAGGGGGGGGACGATCAGCCCCAGCATTTT.